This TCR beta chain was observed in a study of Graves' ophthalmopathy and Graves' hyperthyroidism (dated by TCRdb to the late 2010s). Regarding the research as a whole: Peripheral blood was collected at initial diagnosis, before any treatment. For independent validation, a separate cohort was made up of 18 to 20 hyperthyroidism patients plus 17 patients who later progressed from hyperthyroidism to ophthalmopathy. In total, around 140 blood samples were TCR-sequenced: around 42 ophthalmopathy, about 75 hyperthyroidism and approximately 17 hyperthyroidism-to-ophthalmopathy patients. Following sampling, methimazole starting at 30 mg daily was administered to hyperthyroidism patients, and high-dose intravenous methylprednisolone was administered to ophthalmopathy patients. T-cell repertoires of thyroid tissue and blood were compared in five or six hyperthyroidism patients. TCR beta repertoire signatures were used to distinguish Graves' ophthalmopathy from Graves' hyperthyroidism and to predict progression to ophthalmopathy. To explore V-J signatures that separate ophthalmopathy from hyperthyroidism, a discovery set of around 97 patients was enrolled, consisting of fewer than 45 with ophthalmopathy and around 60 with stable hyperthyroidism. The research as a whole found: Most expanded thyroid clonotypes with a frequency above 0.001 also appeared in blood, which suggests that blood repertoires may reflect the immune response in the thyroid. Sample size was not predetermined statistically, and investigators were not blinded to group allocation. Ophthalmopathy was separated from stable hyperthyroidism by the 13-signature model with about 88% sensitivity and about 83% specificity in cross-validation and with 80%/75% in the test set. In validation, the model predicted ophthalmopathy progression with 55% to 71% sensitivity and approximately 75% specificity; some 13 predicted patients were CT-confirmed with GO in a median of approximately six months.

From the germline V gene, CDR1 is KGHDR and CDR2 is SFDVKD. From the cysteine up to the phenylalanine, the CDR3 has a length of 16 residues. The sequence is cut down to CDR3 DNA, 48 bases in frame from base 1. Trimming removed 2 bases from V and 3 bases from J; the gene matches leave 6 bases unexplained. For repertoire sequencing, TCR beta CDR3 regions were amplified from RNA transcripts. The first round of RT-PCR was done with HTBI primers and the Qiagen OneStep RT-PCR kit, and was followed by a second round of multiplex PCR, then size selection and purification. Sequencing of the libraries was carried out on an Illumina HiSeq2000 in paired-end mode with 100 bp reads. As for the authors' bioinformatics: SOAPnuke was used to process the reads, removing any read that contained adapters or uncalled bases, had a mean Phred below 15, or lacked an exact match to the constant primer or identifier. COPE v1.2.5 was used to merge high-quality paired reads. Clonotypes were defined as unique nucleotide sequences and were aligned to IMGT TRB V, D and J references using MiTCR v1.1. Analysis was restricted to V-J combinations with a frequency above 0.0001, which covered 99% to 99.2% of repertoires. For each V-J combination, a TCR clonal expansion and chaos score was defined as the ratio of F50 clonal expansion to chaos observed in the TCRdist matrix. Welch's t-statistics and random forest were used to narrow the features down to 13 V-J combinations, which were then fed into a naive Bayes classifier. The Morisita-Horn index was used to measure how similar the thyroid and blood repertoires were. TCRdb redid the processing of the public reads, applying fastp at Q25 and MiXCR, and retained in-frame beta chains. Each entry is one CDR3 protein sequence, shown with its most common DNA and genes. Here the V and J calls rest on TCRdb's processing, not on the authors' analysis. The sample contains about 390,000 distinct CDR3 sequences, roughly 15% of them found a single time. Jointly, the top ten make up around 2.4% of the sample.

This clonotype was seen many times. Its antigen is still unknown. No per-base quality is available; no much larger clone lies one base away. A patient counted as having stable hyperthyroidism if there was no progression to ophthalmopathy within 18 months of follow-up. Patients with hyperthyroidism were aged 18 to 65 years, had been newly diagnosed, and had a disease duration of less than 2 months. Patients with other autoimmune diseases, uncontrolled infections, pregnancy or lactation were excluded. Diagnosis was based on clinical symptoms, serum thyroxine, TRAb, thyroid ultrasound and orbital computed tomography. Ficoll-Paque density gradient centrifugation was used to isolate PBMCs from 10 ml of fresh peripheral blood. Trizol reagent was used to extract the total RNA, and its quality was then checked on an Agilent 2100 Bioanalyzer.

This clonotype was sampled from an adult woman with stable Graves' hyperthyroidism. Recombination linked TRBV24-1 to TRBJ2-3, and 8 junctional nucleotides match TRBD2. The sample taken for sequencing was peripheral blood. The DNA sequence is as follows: TGTGCCACCAGTGATTCGCGGACGGGGGGGACAGATACGCAGTATTTT. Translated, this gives CATSDSRTGGTDTQYF.